Listed below are T cell receptor beta chains from one sample, sequenced in a study of OX40 agonist ivuxolimab in advanced cancers. TCRdb's table, derived via immunoSEQ multiplex PCR, lists solely in-frame clones and lacks some. The sample carries 65,000 to 75,000 clones, approximately 81% recorded once. The sample was CD4+ or CD8+ T cells sorted from blood, taken in a trial of the OX40 agonist ivuxolimab. The receptors come from an adult with an advanced solid tumor such as melanoma, head and neck, liver or kidney cancer. Both conserved end residues are part of each CDR3. The order of the fields is CDR3 protein, CDR3 DNA, J gene, clone size, V gene, D gene. The D gene is left open where the match is weak. Part of the rows lack a size; the others show once, few, many or a class for expanded clones.

CDR3: CASSRTSGSEFF; DNA: TGTGCCAGCAGCCGGACTAGCGGGAGCGAGTTCTTC; J: TRBJ2-1; size: .; V: TRBV14; D: TRBD2
CDR3: CASSWTGNYGYTF; DNA: TGTGCCAGCAGCTGGACAGGAAACTATGGCTACACCTTC; J: TRBJ1-2; size: .; V: TRBV6-6; D: TRBD1
CDR3: CASSFWALETQYF; DNA: TGTGCCAGCAGCTTTTGGGCCTTGGAGACCCAGTACTTC; J: TRBJ2-5; size: .; V: TRBV5-8; D: .
CDR3: CASSQVIGAGSYGYTF; DNA: TGTGCCAGCAGTCAAGTAATTGGGGCCGGGAGCTATGGCTACACCTTC; J: TRBJ1-2; size: .; V: TRBV14; D: .
CDR3: CASSFLRGSTDTQYF; DNA: TGTGCCAGCAGCTTTTTGAGGGGGAGCACAGATACGCAGTATTTT; J: TRBJ2-3; size: .; V: TRBV5-6; D: .
CDR3: CASRFTGIMNTETFF; DNA: TGTGCCAGCAGGTTTACAGGGATCATGAACACTGAAACTTTCTTT; J: TRBJ1-1; size: .; V: TRBV6-5; D: .
CDR3: CASSHDRVTYEQYF; DNA: TGCGCCAGCAGCCACGACAGGGTAACCTACGAGCAGTACTTC; J: TRBJ2-7; size: .; V: TRBV4-3; D: TRBD1
CDR3: CAISDPMDGHTGELFF; DNA: TGTGCCATCAGTGATCCCATGGACGGACACACCGGGGAGCTGTTTTTT; J: TRBJ2-2; size: .; V: TRBV10-3; D: .
CDR3: CASSYGGIPYEQYF; DNA: TGTGCCAGCAGTTACGGAGGCATACCCTACGAGCAGTACTTC; J: TRBJ2-7; size: once; V: TRBV6-6; D: .
CDR3: CASSQGISGGTDTQYF; DNA: TGCGCCAGCAGCCAAGGAATTAGCGGGGGCACAGATACGCAGTATTTT; J: TRBJ2-3; size: .; V: TRBV4-3; D: TRBD2
CDR3: CASSVASYRGDSGYTF; DNA: TGTGCCAGCAGCGTAGCTTCCTACAGGGGTGATTCTGGCTACACCTTC; J: TRBJ1-2; size: .; V: TRBV9; D: TRBD1
CDR3: CASSVATSGGFTGELFF; DNA: TGTGCCAGCAGCGTAGCTACTAGCGGGGGTTTTACCGGGGAGCTGTTTTTT; J: TRBJ2-2; size: .; V: TRBV9; D: TRBD2
CDR3: CSVEEAGSYNEQFF; DNA: TGCAGCGTTGAAGAAGCGGGCAGCTACAATGAGCAGTTCTTC; J: TRBJ2-1; size: .; V: TRBV29-1; D: .
CDR3: CASSSGTGGLEQYF; DNA: TGTGCCAGCAGCTCCGGGACAGGGGGGCTCGAGCAGTACTTC; J: TRBJ2-7; size: .; V: TRBV11-3; D: TRBD1
CDR3: CASSLNRGPDNEQFF; DNA: TGTGCCAGCTCACTCAACAGGGGGCCCGACAATGAGCAGTTCTTC; J: TRBJ2-1; size: .; V: TRBV18; D: TRBD1
CDR3: CAWRSLGHLNGYTF; DNA: TGTGCCTGGAGATCCCTGGGACACCTAAATGGCTACACCTTC; J: TRBJ1-2; size: .; V: TRBV30; D: .
CDR3: CASSAGRGYEAFF; DNA: TGTGCCAGCAGCGCGGGACGGGGCTATGAAGCTTTCTTT; J: TRBJ1-1; size: .; V: TRBV11-2; D: .
CDR3: CASRRTGVKTQYF; DNA: TGTGCCAGCAGGCGGACAGGGGTAAAGACCCAGTACTTC; J: TRBJ2-5; size: .; V: TRBV2; D: TRBD1
CDR3: CASSRTGGDTEAFF; DNA: TGCGCCAGCAGCCGGACAGGGGGAGACACTGAAGCTTTCTTT; J: TRBJ1-1; size: .; V: TRBV5-1; D: TRBD1